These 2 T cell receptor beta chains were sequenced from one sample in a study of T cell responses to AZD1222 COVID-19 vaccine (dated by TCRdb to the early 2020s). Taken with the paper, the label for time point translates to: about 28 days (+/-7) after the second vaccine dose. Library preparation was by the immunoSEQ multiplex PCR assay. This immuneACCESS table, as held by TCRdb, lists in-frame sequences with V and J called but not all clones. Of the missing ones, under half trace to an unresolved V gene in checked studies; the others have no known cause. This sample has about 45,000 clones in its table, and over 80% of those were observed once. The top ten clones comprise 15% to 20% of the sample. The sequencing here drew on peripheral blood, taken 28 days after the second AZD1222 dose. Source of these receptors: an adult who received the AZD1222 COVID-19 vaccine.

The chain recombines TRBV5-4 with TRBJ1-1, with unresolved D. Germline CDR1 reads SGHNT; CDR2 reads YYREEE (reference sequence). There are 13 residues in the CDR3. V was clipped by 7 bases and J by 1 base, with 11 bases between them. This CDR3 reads CASRIDRNTEAFF. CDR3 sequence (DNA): TGTGCCAGCCGTATTGACCGGAACACTGAAGCTTTCTTT.

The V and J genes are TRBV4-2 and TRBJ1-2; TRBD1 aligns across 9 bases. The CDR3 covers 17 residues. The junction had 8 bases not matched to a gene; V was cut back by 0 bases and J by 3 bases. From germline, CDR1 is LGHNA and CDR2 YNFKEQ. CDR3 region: CASSQDPGTGLYYGYTF. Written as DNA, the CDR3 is TGTGCCAGCAGCCAAGACCCCGGGACAGGGCTGTACTATGGCTACACCTTC.